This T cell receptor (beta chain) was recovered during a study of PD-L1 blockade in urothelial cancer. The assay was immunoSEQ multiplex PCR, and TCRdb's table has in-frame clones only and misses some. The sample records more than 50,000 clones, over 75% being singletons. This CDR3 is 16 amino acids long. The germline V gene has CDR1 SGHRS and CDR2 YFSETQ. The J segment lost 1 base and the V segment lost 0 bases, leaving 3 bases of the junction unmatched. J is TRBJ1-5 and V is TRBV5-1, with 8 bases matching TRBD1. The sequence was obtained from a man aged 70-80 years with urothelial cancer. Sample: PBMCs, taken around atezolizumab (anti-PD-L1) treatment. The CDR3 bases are TGCGCCAGCAGCTTGGGGAGGGACAGGAGCAATCAGCCCCAGCATTTT. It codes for CASSLGRDRSNQPQHF.